This T cell receptor (beta chain) was captured by sequencing in a study of CD8+ T cells in alopecia areata. Germline CDR1 and CDR2: GTSNPN and SVGIG (reference sequence). Germline trimming cut 1 base from V and 3 bases from J; bases unmatched to any gene: 1. The CDR3 loop spans 13 amino acids. Following RNA extraction, reverse transcription yielded cDNA that acted as the sequencing template. The method was immunoSEQ multiplex PCR; TCRdb's version includes in-frame clones alone and lacks a portion of them. Of roughly 220,000 clones in the sample, around two fifths were seen once. Treatment of the sample: oral pan-JAK inhibitor, 5-10 mg twice daily. As part of sample collection, lesional scalp punch biopsies and peripheral blood were taken from alopecia areata patients.

The sequence was obtained from a human donor with alopecia areata. The chain has TRBV30 and TRBJ2-3, with 7 positions matching TRBD2. The starting material was CD4+ T cells sorted from blood, obtained at week 34, from a patient treated with tofacitinib. The CDR3 DNA reads TGTGCCTGGAGTGGGGAGGGGACAGATACGCAGTATTTT. This sequence encodes CAWSGEGTDTQYF.